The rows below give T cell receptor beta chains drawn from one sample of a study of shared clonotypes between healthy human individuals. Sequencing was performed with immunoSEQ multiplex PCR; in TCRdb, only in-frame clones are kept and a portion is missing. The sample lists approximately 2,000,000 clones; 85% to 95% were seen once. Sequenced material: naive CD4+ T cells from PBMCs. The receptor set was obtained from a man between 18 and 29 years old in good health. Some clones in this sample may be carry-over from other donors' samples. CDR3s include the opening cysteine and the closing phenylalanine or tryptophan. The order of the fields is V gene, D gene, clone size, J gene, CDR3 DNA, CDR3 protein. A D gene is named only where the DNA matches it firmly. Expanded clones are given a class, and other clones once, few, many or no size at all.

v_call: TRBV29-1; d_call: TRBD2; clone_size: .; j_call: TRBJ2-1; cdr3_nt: TGCAGCGTTGTCGCGGGAGTAGCCAATGAGCAGTTCTTC; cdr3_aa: CSVVAGVANEQFF
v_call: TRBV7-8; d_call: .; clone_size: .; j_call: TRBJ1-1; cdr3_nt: TGTGCCAGCAGTTTGGGTCATATGAACACTGAAGCTTTCTTT; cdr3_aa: CASSLGHMNTEAFF
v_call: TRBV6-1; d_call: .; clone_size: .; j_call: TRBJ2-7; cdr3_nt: TGTGCCAGCAACCTCCCCGGGGTTCTGTACTTC; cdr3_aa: CASNLPGVLYF
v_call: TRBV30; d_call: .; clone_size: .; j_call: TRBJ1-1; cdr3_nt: TGTGCCTGGAGGAGGGGGAACACTGAAGCTTTCTTT; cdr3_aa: CAWRRGNTEAFF
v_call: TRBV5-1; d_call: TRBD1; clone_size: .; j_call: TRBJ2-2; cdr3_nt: TGCGCCAGCAGCCTACCGACAGGGCAAGGTGGCACCGGGGAGCTGTTTTTT; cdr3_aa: CASSLPTGQGGTGELFF
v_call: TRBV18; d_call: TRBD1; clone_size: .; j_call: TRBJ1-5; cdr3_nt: TGTGCCAGCTCCACCATCCGACAGGGGGCGCAGGGCAATCAGCCCCAGCATTTT; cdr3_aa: CASSTIRQGAQGNQPQHF
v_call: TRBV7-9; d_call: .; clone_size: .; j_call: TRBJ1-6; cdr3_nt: TGTGCCAGCAGCTTGAGGAGCTCCTATAATTCACCCCTCCACTTT; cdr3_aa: CASSLRSSYNSPLHF
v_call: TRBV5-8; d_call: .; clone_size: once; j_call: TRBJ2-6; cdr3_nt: TGTGCCAGCAGCCCGGGACGGGTAGACTCTGGGGCCAACGTCCTGACTTTC; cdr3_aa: CASSPGRVDSGANVLTF
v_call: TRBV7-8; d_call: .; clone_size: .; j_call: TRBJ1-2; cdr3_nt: TGTGCCAGCAGCTTAGGGGGGTTTAAGGGGTTGGGCTACACCTTC; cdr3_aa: CASSLGGFKGLGYTF
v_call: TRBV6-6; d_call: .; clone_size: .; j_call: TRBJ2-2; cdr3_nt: TGTGCCAGCAGGTTACAGTTCACCGGGGAGCTGTTTTTT; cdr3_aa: CASRLQFTGELFF
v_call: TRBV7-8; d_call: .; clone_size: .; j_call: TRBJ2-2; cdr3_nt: TGTGCCAGCAGCTTAGAGTATCAAGGATGGTCGAACACCGGGGAGCTGTTTTTT; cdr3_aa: CASSLEYQGWSNTGELFF
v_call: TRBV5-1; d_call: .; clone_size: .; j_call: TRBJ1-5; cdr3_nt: TGCGCCAGCAGCTTGGAAGGGGGGAGCAATCAGCCCCAGCATTTT; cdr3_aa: CASSLEGGSNQPQHF
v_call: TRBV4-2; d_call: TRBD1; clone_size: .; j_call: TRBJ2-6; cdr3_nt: TGTGCCAGCAGCCAACCCACTCGGGACAGCTCTGGGGCCAACGTCCTGACTTTC; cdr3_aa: CASSQPTRDSSGANVLTF
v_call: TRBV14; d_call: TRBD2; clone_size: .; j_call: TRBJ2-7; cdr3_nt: TGTGCCAGCAGCGAAGGACTAGCAGATTACGAGCAGTACTTC; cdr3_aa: CASSEGLADYEQYF
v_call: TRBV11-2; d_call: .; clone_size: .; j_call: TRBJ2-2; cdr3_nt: TGTGCCAGCAGCTTAAGTGATTTCCCCACTCATACCGGGGAGCTGTTTTTT; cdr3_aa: CASSLSDFPTHTGELFF
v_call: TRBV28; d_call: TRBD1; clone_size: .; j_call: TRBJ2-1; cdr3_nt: TGTGCCAGCAGGAGAGTCGGGACAGACAATGAGCAGTTCTTC; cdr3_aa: CASRRVGTDNEQFF
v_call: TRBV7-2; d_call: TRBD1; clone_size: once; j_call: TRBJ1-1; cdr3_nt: TGTGCCAGCGGGAGTAAAGGGGGCCTCACTGAAGCTTTCTTT; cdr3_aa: CASGSKGGLTEAFF
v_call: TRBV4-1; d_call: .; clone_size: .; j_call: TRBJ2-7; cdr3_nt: TGCGCCAGCAGCCAACGGGAGTGGGTCCTCTACGAGCAGTACTTC; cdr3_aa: CASSQREWVLYEQYF
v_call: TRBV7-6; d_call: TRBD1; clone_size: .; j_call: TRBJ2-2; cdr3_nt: TGTGCCAGCAGCTGGACAGGGGTCACCGGGGAGCTGTTTTTT; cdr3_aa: CASSWTGVTGELFF
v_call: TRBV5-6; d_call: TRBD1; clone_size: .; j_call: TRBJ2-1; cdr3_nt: TGTGCCAGCAGCTGGTGGGACAGGGGAGGCAATGAGCAGTTCTTC; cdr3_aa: CASSWWDRGGNEQFF
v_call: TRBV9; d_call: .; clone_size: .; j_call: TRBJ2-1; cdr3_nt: TGTGCCAGCAGCCTGTGGTCCCGAAGTGGGGAGCAGTTCTTC; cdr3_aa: CASSLWSRSGEQFF
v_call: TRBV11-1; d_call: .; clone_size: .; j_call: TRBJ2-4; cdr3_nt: TGTGCCAGCAGCCCCCTGCCCCTAGCCAAAAACATTCAGTACTTC; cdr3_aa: CASSPLPLAKNIQYF
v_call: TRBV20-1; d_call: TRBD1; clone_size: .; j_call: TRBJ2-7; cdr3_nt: TGCAGTGCTGGGACAGGACCGTACTTC; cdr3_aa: CSAGTGPYF
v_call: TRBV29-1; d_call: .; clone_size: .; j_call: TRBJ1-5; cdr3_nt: TGCAGCGTTTCAGGGCCCAATCAGCCCCAGCATTTT; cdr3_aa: CSVSGPNQPQHF
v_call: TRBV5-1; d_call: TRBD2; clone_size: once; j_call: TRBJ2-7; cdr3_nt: TGCGCCAGCAGCTTGGGGGAGCGGGAGGGCCGTTACGAGCAGTACTTC; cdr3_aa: CASSLGEREGRYEQYF
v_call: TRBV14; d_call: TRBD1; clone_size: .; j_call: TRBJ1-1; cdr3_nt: TGTGCCAGCAGCAACCTCCCGGGACAGGGGAACACTGAAGCTTTCTTT; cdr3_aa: CASSNLPGQGNTEAFF
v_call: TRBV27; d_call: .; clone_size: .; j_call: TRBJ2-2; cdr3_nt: TGTGCCAGCAGTTTAGAGACTGCGGGCCCGAACACCGGGGAGCTGTTTTTT; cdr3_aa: CASSLETAGPNTGELFF
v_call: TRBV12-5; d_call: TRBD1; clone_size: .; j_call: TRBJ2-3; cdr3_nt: TGTGCTAGTAAAGGGGGCGCCGCAGATACGCAGTATTTT; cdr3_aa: CASKGGAADTQYF
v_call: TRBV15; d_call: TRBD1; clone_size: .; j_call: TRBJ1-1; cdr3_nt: TGTGCCACCAGCCGACAGGGATCTCTCAACACTGAAGCTTTCTTT; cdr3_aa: CATSRQGSLNTEAFF
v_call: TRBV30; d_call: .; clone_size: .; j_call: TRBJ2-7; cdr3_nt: TGTGCCTGGAGCTCGGAGCAGCCCTACGAGCAGTACTTC; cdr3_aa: CAWSSEQPYEQYF
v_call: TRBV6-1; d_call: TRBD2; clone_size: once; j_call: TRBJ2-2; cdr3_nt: TGTGCCAGCCTCTTAGCGGGAGCCGGGGAGCTGTTTTTT; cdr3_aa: CASLLAGAGELFF
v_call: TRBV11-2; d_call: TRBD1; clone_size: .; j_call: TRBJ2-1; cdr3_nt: TGTGCCAGCAGCCCCCAAACTACTGGGACAGGGGGCTATGAGCAGTTCTTC; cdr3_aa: CASSPQTTGTGGYEQFF
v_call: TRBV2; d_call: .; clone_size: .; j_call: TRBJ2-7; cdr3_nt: TGTGCCAGCAGTGAAGCGCTTAGCGGTCACTACGAGCAGTACTTC; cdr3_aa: CASSEALSGHYEQYF
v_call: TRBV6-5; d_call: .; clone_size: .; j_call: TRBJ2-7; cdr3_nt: TGTGCCAGCAGCCTCTACGGGACATACTCCTACGAGCAGTACTTC; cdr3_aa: CASSLYGTYSYEQYF
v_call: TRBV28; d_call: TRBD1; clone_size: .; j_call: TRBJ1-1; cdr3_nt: TGTGCCAGCAGTTTAAGGCGTTGGTGGGGAACTAGCACCGACAGGGCAAACACTGAAGCTTTCTTT; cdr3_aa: CASSLRRWWGTSTDRANTEAFF
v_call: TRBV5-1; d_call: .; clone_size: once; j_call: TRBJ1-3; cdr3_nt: TGCGCCAGCAGCTTGGAAGGCAGCACTGGAAACACCATATATTTT; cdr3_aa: CASSLEGSTGNTIYF
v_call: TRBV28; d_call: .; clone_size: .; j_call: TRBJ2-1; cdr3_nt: TGTGCCAGCAGCCACCCCCCCAATGAGCAGTTCTTC; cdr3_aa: CASSHPPNEQFF